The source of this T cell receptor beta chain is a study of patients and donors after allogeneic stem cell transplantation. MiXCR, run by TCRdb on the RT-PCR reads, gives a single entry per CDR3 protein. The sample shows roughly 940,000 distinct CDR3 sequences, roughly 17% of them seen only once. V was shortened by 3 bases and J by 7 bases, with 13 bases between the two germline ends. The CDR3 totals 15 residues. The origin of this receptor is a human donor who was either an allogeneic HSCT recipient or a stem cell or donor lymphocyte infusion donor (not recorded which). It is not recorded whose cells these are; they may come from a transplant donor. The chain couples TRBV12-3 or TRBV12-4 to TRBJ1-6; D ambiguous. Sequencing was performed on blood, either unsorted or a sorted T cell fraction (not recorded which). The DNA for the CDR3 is TGTGCCAGCAGTTTTCGGAGGCCCCCCAATTCACCCCTCCACTTT. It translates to CASSFRRPPNSPLHF.